The clone carrying this T cell receptor (beta chain) was seen more than once but under ten times. Its target is unknown. Cells stained for CD3, CD4, CD8, CD45RA, CD27 and viability were sorted into four CD45RA/CD27 subsets. This entry belongs to a study of naive and memory T cell subsets. Study observations and caveats: In CD4 and CD8 cells, diversity dropped from naive through EMRA.

V lost 3 bases to trimming and J lost 3 bases; unmatched junction nucleotides: 5. The CDR3 covers 15 residues. Germline loops: CDR1 SGHRS, CDR2 YFSETQ. Two oligonucleotides, mixed equimolar, formed the beta constant-region primer covering TRBC1 and TRBC2. Nested alpha and beta constant-region primers with the SP2 primer drove four PCR rounds on ligated cDNA. TCRdb redid the calling of the UMI-ligation and nested PCR reads with MiXCR, one entry per CDR3 protein. The table shows about 120,000 distinct CDR3 sequences, with 30% to 45% occurring only once. Sequencing was performed on central memory CD4+ T cells from blood. The chain is built from TRBV5-1 and TRBJ2-3; 9 nucleotides line up with TRBD1. This receptor was obtained from a human donor in good health. The CDR3 DNA sequence: TGCGCCAGCAGCTCCGGGACAGGGTTGACAGATACGCAGTATTTT. It translates to CASSSGTGLTDTQYF.